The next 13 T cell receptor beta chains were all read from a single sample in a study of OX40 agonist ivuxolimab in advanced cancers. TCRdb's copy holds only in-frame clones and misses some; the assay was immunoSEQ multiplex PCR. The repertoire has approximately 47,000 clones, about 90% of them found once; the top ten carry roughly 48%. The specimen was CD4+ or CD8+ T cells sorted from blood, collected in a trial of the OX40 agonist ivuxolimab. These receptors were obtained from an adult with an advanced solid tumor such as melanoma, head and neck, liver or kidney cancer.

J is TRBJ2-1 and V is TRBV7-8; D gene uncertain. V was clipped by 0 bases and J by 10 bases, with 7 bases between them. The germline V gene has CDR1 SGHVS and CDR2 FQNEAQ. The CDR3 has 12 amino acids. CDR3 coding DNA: TGTGCCAGCAGCTTAGCTACCCCCGAGCAGTTCTTC. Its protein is CASSLATPEQFF.

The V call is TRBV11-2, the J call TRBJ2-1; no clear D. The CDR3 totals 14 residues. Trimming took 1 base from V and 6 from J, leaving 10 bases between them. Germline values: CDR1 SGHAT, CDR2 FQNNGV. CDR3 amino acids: CASSLANGFNEQFF. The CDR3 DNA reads TGTGCCAGCAGCTTAGCTAACGGCTTCAATGAGCAGTTCTTC.

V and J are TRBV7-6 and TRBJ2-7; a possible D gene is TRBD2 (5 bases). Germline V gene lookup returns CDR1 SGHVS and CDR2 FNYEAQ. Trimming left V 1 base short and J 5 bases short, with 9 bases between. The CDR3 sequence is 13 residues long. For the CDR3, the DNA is TGTGCCAGCAGCTTAGATCTCGGGGACGAGCAGTACTTC. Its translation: CASSLDLGDEQYF. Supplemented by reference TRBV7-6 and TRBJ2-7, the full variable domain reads GAGVSQSPRYKVTKRGQDVALRCDPISGHVSLYWYRQALGQGPEFLTYFNYEAQQDKSGLPNDRFSAERPEGSISTLTIQRTEQRDSAMYRCASSLDLGDEQYFGPGTRLTVT.

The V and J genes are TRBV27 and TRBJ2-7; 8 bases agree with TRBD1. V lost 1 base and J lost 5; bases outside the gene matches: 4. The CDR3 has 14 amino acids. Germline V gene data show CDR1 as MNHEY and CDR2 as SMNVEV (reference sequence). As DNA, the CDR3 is TGTGCCAGCAGTTTATACAGGGGGGACAACGAGCAGTACTTC. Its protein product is CASSLYRGDNEQYF.

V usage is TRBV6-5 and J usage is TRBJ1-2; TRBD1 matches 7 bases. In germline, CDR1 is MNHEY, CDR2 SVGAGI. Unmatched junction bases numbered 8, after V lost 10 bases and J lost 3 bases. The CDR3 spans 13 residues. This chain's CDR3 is CATEGRGDYGYTF. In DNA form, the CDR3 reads TGTGCCACAGAGGGCAGGGGGGACTATGGCTACACCTTC.

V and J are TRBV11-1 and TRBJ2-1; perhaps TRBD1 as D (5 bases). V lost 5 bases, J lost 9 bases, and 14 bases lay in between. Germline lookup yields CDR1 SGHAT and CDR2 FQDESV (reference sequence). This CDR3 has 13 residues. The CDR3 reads CASSEGVLLEQFF. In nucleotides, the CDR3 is TGTGCCAGCAGCGAAGGGGTCCTACTTGAGCAGTTCTTC.

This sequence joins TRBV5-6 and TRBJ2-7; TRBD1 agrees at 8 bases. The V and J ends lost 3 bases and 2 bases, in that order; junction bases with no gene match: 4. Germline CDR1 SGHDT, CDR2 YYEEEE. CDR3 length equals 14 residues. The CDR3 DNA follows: TGTGCCAGCAGCTACTCCAGGGGGCCCTACGAGCAGTACTTC. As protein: CASSYSRGPYEQYF. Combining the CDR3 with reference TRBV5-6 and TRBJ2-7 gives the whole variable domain DAGVTQSPTHLIKTRGQQVTLRCSPKSGHDTVSWYQQALGQGPQFIFQYYEEEERQRGNFPDRFSGHQFPNYSSELNVNALLLGDSALYLCASSYSRGPYEQYFGPGTRLTVT.

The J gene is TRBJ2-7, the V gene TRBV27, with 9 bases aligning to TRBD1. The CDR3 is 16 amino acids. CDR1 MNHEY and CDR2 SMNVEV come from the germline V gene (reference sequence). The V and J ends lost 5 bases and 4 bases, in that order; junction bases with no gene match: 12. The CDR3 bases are TGTGCCAGCAGTACCGAGCCCGGGACAGGGTTATACGAGCAGTACTTC. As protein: CASSTEPGTGLYEQYF.

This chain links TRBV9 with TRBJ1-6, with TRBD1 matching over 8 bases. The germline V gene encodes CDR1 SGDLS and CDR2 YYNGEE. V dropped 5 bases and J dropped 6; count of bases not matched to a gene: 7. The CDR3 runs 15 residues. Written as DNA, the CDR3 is TGTGCCAGCAGTACAGGGGGGATTTTTAATTCACCCCTCCACTTT. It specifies CASSTGGIFNSPLHF.

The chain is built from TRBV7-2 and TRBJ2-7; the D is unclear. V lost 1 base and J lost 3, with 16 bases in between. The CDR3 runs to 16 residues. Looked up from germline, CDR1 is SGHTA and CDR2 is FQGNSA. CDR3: CASSLEVGIAYYEQYF. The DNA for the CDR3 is TGTGCCAGCAGCTTAGAGGTAGGGATAGCCTACTACGAGCAGTACTTC.

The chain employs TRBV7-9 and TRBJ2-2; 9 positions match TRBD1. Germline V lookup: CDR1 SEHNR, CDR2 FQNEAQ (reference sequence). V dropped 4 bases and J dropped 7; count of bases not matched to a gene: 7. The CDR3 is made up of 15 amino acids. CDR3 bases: TGTGCCAGCAGCTCGGAAGGACAGGGGAGCGGGGAGCTGTTTTTT. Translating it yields CASSSEGQGSGELFF.

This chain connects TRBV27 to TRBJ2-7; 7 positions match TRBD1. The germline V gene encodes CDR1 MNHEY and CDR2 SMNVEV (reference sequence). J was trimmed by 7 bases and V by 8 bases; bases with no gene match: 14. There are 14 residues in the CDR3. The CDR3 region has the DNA TGTGCCAGCGGATTACAGGGGTGCTACGGGGAGCAGTACTTC. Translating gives CASGLQGCYGEQYF.

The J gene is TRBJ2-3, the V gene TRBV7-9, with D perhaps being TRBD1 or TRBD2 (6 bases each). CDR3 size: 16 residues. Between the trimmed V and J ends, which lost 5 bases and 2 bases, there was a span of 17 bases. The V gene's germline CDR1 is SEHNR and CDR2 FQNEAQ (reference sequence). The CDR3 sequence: CASSPPGAPDTDTQYF. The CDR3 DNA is TGTGCCAGCAGCCCCCCGGGGGCCCCCGACACAGATACGCAGTATTTT.